Sequencing of this T cell receptor (beta chain) was carried out in a study of response to subunit inactivated influenza vaccine. This clonotype was detected only once. Germline CDR1 and CDR2: SQVTM and ANQGSEA. The CDR3 covers 18 residues. Trimming cost V 3 bases and J 2 bases; bases outside gene matches: 8. TCRdb passed the RT-PCR reads through MiXCR, listing each CDR3 protein once. The sample lists almost 250,000 distinct CDR3 sequences, 12% seen once, with less than 8.5% in the top ten. The source is a man aged 45 to 65 who received an inactivated influenza vaccine. The V gene is TRBV29-1, the J gene TRBJ2-3; 16 bases align to TRBD2. This specimen consisted of non-naive T cells sorted from PBMCs, obtained around 14 days before vaccination. The CDR3 loop reads CSVDPGLAGGRFTDTQYF. The CDR3 DNA is TGCAGCGTTGATCCGGGACTAGCGGGGGGGCGGTTCACAGATACGCAGTATTTT.